Described below is a single T cell receptor (beta chain) sequence and its context. This clone was recorded a few times. Which antigen it targets is not known. There are no base qualities to consult, and no much larger clone falls within one base. For this chain, trimming is 0 bases at the V end and 8 bases at the J end, and the number of junction bases without a gene match is 5. CDR1 SGHDT and CDR2 YYEEEE are derived from the germline V gene. The CDR3 spans 16 residues, from the cysteine through the phenylalanine. Of all the DNA, just the CDR3 is kept, 48 bases in frame from base 1. Collaborating institutions collected whole blood in K2EDTA tubes following their own protocols. For TCRbeta analysis, collaborators shipped samples in one of three forms: frozen whole blood, isolated PBMCs, or DNA extracted from either of those sample types. The data derive from a study of blood T cell repertoires in COVID-19 (TCRdb year 2020). For the wider study: Samples covering the acute and convalescent phases of COVID-19 were provided by collaborators in the United States, Italy and Spain. The prospective study material was composed of cDNA or gDNA derived from T cells, B-cell-depleted T cells, or PBMCs. Subjects who had been exposed to COVID-19, were actively infected with it, or had recovered from it provided the deeply sampled blood TCRbeta repertoires that made up the dataset. A freely available public database, intended as a resource for researchers studying the immune response to SARS-CoV-2, is where the repertoires were released. The samples were drawn from the first 160 participants of the ongoing ImmuneRACE study and from 950 to 1,500 subjects provided by 6 global collaborators. The sample metadata nearly always contained a de-identified subject ID, COVID-19 status, age in years and sex. Where available, HLA class I and class II types were taken from metadata supplied by the sample provider and were not determined by assay-based typing.

Points the paper makes about the study in general: The amount of clinical and demographic metadata varied by source and participant and was provided uncurated.

The immunoSEQ Assay, a bias-controlled multiplex PCR, was used to amplify TCRbeta CDR3 regions from genomic DNA. From the authors' description of their analysis: Within the assay, amplification of reference gene primers was used to estimate how many nucleated cells each sample contained. To quantify the absolute abundance of each unique TCRbeta CDR3 rearrangement, sequence reads were collapsed and filtered. For each sample, productive Simpson clonality was calculated as the square root of Simpson's diversity index over productive rearrangements. Sourced from immuneACCESS, this table was stored by TCRdb with only in-frame sequences that have V and J called. A share of the clones is absent; for the studies checked, an unresolved V gene accounts for under half, and the remainder has no known explanation. V, J and clone size were drawn from that table, and D and trimming were deduced from the DNA. The sample data list 75,000 to 95,000 clones, and 85% to 95% of these were observed just once. The ten largest clones take up approximately 1.7% of the sample.

Sample: peripheral blood. The receptor comes from a man in his fifties or sixties with acute or convalescent COVID-19. The chain was built from TRBV5-6 and TRBJ2-1; the central 13 bases match TRBD2. Here the CDR3 is given as CASSLGAGLAGYEQFF. The DNA sequence is TGTGCCAGCAGCTTGGGGGCGGGACTAGCGGGGTATGAGCAGTTCTTC.